These 30 T cell receptor beta chains originate from one sample sequenced in a study of T cells in Graves' hyperthyroidism and ophthalmopathy. RNA transcripts were the template for amplifying TCR beta CDR3 regions. The TCR CDR3 was amplified in a first-round RT-PCR using the HTBI primer set. MiXCR, run by TCRdb on the multiplex PCR reads, gives a single entry per CDR3 protein. The sample yields approximately 570,000 distinct CDR3 sequences, 15% to 20% seen once. Sequenced: blood. These receptors were taken from a man aged 40-55 years with Graves' ophthalmopathy.

This chain links TRBV27 with TRBJ1-4; D is possibly TRBD1 (6 bases). Trimming pared 6 bases from V and 12 bases from J, leaving 11 bases between. The CDR3 is made up of 11 amino acids. Germline V CDR1 and CDR2: MNHEY, SMNVEV (reference sequence). The CDR3 loop is CASSDGGQLFF. Here the CDR3 DNA reads TGTGCCAGCAGCGATGGGGGCCAACTGTTTTTT. The full variable domain, its missing parts supplied by reference TRBV27 and TRBJ1-4, is EAQVTQNPRYLITVTGKKLTVTCSQNMNHEYMSWYRQDPGLGLRQIYYSMNVEVTDKGDVPEGYKVSRKEKRNFPLILESPSPNQTSLYFCASSDGGQLFFGSGTQLSVL.

This clonotype was detected ten times or more. The rearrangement joins TRBV18 to TRBJ2-5, with 9 bases matching TRBD2. Trimming cost V 8 bases and J 2 bases; bases outside gene matches: 6. The germline gives CDR1 KGHSH, CDR2 LQKENI. This CDR3 comprises 14 residues. CDR3 in amino acids: CASRTGLAQETQYF. CDR3 sequence (DNA): TGTGCCAGCCGCACGGGACTAGCACAAGAGACCCAGTACTTC. Drawing the rest from reference TRBV18 and TRBJ2-5, the complete variable domain is NAGVMQNPRHLVRRRGQEARLRCSPMKGHSHVYWYRQLPEEGLKFMVYLQKENIIDESGMPKERFSAEFPKEGPSILRIQQVVRGDSAAYFCASRTGLAQETQYFGPGTRLLVL.

CDR3 in amino acids: CASSLGRLAGSYNEQFF. CDR3 sequence (DNA): TGCGCCAGCAGCTTGGGTAGGCTAGCGGGGTCCTACAATGAGCAGTTCTTC. The chain joins TRBV5-1 to TRBJ2-1, with TRBD2 matching over 9 bases. The CDR3 covers 17 residues. Trimming at V came to 0 bases and at J to 1 base, leaving 5 bases not matched to a gene. Germline-derived CDR1 and CDR2 are SGHRS and YFSETQ.

This clonotype has a count of ten or more. The rearrangement uses TRBV6-1 and TRBJ1-1, with D maybe TRBD1 (5 bases). The V and J ends lost 6 bases and 8 bases respectively, with 19 bases between them. Germline-derived CDR1 and CDR2 are MNHNS and SASEGT. CDR3 length: 14 residues. The CDR3 DNA is TGTGCCAGCAGCTATACCATGTTGAGGGACGAAGCTTTCTTT. Its protein product is CASSYTMLRDEAFF.

At least ten counts were recorded for this clonotype. The rearrangement uses TRBV5-1 and TRBJ2-7; possible D gene TRBD1, 7 bases. This CDR3 is 15 amino acids long. Trimming stripped 4 bases from V and 5 bases from J, with 19 bases between. In germline, CDR1 is SGHRS, CDR2 YFSETQ. The CDR3 DNA reads TGCGCCAGCAGCGGGGGGAGAGGGGGCTTCGACGAGCAGTACTTC. Amino acid sequence: CASSGGRGGFDEQYF.

The V and J genes are TRBV7-9 and TRBJ1-1, with D possibly being TRBD1 (5 bases). V was shortened by 3 bases and J by 6 bases, with 11 bases between the two germline ends. The CDR3 length is 13 residues. Per germline, CDR1 SEHNR and CDR2 FQNEAQ (reference sequence). Here the CDR3 DNA reads TGTGCCAGCAGCTTCGGACACTCAGCTGAAGCTTTCTTT. This encodes CASSFGHSAEAFF.

This clonotype was observed a few times. V and J are TRBV20-1 and TRBJ1-3, with a weak D call TRBD1 (5 bases). Germline assignment: CDR1 DFQATT and CDR2 SNEGSKA (reference sequence). This CDR3 is 13 amino acids long. For the CDR3, the DNA is TGCAGCCTGGACACTTTCTCTGGAAACACCATATATTTT. It codes for CSLDTFSGNTIYF.

This clonotype was picked up many times. The J gene is TRBJ2-2, the V gene TRBV2, with TRBD1 matching over 8 bases. Germline CDR1 SNHLY, CDR2 FYNNEI. Losses at the gene ends were 3 bases for V and 5 bases for J; bases not matched to a gene: 2. The CDR3 is 14 residues long. CDR3 region: CASSDWTGTGELFF. The CDR3 nucleotides are TGTGCCAGCAGTGATTGGACAGGGACCGGGGAGCTGTTTTTT.

The chain has TRBV2 and TRBJ1-5; the D is unclear. The CDR3 runs to 15 residues. The germline CDR1 and CDR2 sequences are SNHLY and FYNNEI. The ends were cut back, 2 bases at V and 9 bases at J, with 17 bases in the middle. The CDR3 sequence is CASSEWLRAVGPQHF. The CDR3 DNA reads as TGTGCCAGCAGTGAATGGCTCCGGGCAGTGGGGCCCCAGCATTTT. The full variable domain, its missing parts supplied by reference TRBV2 and TRBJ1-5, is EPEVTQTPSHQVTQMGQEVILRCVPISNHLYFYWYRQILGQKVEFLVSFYNNEISEKSEIFDDQFSVERPDGSNFTLKIRSTKLEDSAMYFCASSEWLRAVGPQHFGDGTRLSIL.

This clonotype was seen many times. The DNA for the CDR3 is TGTGCCAGCAGCTTAGAATGGGGGGGCTCTGGAAACACCATATATTTT. Translated: CASSLEWGGSGNTIYF. The chain couples TRBV7-8 to TRBJ1-3; D is possibly TRBD1 (5 bases). The V end was cut by 1 base, the J end by 0 bases, with 10 bases between. Germline CDR1 SGHVS, CDR2 FQNEAQ. The length of the CDR3 is 16 residues.

This clonotype was found a few times. The V and J genes are TRBV20-1 and TRBJ2-1; TRBD2 matches at 13 bases. The germline CDR1 and CDR2 sequences are DFQATT and SNEGSKA (reference sequence). This CDR3 region has 15 residues. Trimming at V came to 2 bases and at J to 7 bases, leaving 5 bases not matched to a gene. CDR3 in amino acids: CSARLLAGGPNEQFF. The CDR3 DNA reads as TGCAGTGCTAGACTACTAGCGGGGGGGCCGAATGAGCAGTTCTTC.

This clonotype has only one observation. The rearrangement uses TRBV29-1 and TRBJ1-1; D call uncertain. CDR3 size: 13 residues. CDR1 and CDR2 from the germline V gene are SQVTM and ANQGSEA. Trimming took 6 bases from V and 1 from J, leaving 12 bases between them. The CDR3 coding sequence is TGCAGCGTGTTGCTGGCCGCGAACACTGAAGCTTTCTTT. Translation: CSVLLAANTEAFF.

This clonotype was observed many times. The genes are TRBV7-9 and TRBJ2-1, with 12 bases lining up with TRBD2. The CDR3 is 18 residues long. The trim removed 6 bases at V and 6 bases at J, leaving 15 bases unmatched. In germline, CDR1 is SEHNR, CDR2 FQNEAQ (reference sequence). CDR3: CASSFEGLAGGRGNEQFF. CDR3 nucleotides: TGTGCCAGCAGTTTCGAGGGGCTAGCGGGAGGGCGCGGCAATGAGCAGTTCTTC.

This clonotype was seen only a few times. This rearrangement joins TRBV5-6 to TRBJ1-1, with TRBD1 as a possible D gene (5 bases). From germline, CDR1 is SGHDT and CDR2 YYEEEE. The ends were cut back, 0 bases at V and 0 bases at J, with 18 bases in the middle. The CDR3 is 18 amino acids. The CDR3, as DNA: TGTGCCAGCAGCTTGGTGGGTAGGGACCTCACCCTGAACACTGAAGCTTTCTTT. It translates to CASSLVGRDLTLNTEAFF.

The chain is built from TRBV5-1 and TRBJ1-1; TRBD1 might be the D (6 bases). The CDR3 contains 17 residues. V was trimmed by 2 bases and J by 2 bases, leaving 19 bases between them. CDR1 and CDR2 from the germline V gene are SGHRS and YFSETQ. The CDR3 spells CASSFRYQGSQNTEAFF. DNA for the CDR3: TGCGCCAGCAGCTTTCGGTACCAGGGGTCCCAAAACACTGAAGCTTTCTTT.

CDR3 DNA sequence: TGTGCCAGCAGCTGGGACACCCTGCAGGGAAAACTGTTTTTT. Amino acids: CASSWDTLQGKLFF. The gene calls are TRBV7-9 and TRBJ1-4; a weak D match, TRBD1 (6 bases). The CDR3 is 14 residues long. V lost 4 bases to trimming and J lost 10 bases, with 16 bases between them. CDR1 and CDR2 (germline): SEHNR, FQNEAQ (reference sequence). Supplemented by reference TRBV7-9 and TRBJ1-4, the full variable domain reads DTGVSQNPRHKITKRGQNVTFRCDPISEHNRLYWYRQTLGQGPEFLTYFQNEAQLEKSRLLSDRFSAERPKGSFSTLEIQRTEQGDSAMYLCASSWDTLQGKLFFGSGTQLSVL.

V usage is TRBV27 and J usage is TRBJ2-5, with D maybe TRBD1 (5 bases). This CDR3 has 16 amino acids. Trimming left V 0 bases short and J 4 bases short, with 15 bases between. CDR1 and CDR2 (germline): MNHEY, SMNVEV (reference sequence). The CDR3 spells CASSLSFRAVGETQYF. The CDR3 nucleotides read TGTGCCAGCAGTTTATCGTTCAGGGCGGTGGGAGAGACCCAGTACTTC.

The V gene is TRBV28, the J gene TRBJ2-2; 7 positions agree with TRBD2. The CDR3 length is 17 residues. V lost 3 bases to trimming and J lost 0 bases; unmatched junction nucleotides: 7. Germline loops: CDR1 MDHEN, CDR2 SYDVKM. The CDR3 here is CASSLKREETNTGELFF. As DNA, the CDR3 is TGTGCCAGCAGTTTGAAACGGGAGGAAACGAACACCGGGGAGCTGTTTTTT.

The chain carries TRBV6-1 and TRBJ2-3; 11 bases fit TRBD2. Per germline, CDR1 MNHNS and CDR2 SASEGT. V trimming: 5 bases; J trimming: 5 bases; junction bases outside the gene matches: 6. The CDR3 has 15 residues. The CDR3 here is CASSSTSGRRDTQYF. The CDR3 bases are TGTGCCAGCAGTTCCACTAGCGGGAGAAGAGATACGCAGTATTTT.

This clonotype was found a few times. J is TRBJ2-7 and V is TRBV6-2 or TRBV6-3, with 12 bases matching TRBD2. The V segment lost 2 bases and the J segment 5 bases; nucleotides outside the gene matches: 7. Germline CDR1 and CDR2: MNHEY and SVGEGT. The CDR3 totals 16 residues. The CDR3: CASSYELAGGLDEQYF. CDR3 DNA: TGTGCCAGCAGTTACGAACTAGCGGGAGGTCTGGACGAGCAGTACTTC.

This clonotype was seen many times. The chain joins TRBV11-1 to TRBJ2-2; TRBD2 agrees at 9 bases. The CDR3 consists of 17 residues. The trim removed 0 bases at V and 0 bases at J, leaving 2 bases unmatched. Per the germline V gene, CDR1 is SGHAT and CDR2 is FQDESV (reference sequence). CDR3 DNA sequence: TGTGCCAGCAGCTTAGCCAGCGGGGGGACGAACACCGGGGAGCTGTTTTTT. Translation gives CASSLASGGTNTGELFF.

V is TRBV20-1 and J is TRBJ2-1; 13 nucleotides agree with TRBD2. CDR3 length: 14 residues. V lost 6 bases and J lost 13; bases outside the gene matches: 12. Looked up from germline, CDR1 is DFQATT and CDR2 is SNEGSKA (reference sequence). CDR3: CSARTSGGSSLQFF. The CDR3 region has the DNA TGCAGTGCAAGGACTAGCGGGGGCTCTAGCCTACAGTTCTTC.

This clonotype was observed a few times. This chain uses TRBV5-1 with TRBJ1-1; tentative D call: TRBD1 (5 bases). From germline, CDR1 is SGHRS and CDR2 YFSETQ. The CDR3 runs to 14 residues. V shed 4 bases and J shed 5 bases, with 15 bases lying between them. CDR3 sequence reads: CASSPGEGWTEAFF. The CDR3 region has the DNA TGCGCCAGCAGCCCCGGGGAGGGGTGGACTGAAGCTTTCTTT.

This clonotype was seen many times. V usage is TRBV9 and J usage is TRBJ2-7; 9 bases fit TRBD2. CDR3 length: 15 residues. Per germline, CDR1 SGDLS and CDR2 YYNGEE. Trimming cost V 0 bases and J 5 bases; bases outside gene matches: 6. CDR3 region: CASSVGRLAGNEQYF. CDR3 nucleotides: TGTGCCAGCAGCGTAGGGCGGCTAGCGGGGAACGAGCAGTACTTC.

The chain employs TRBV3-1 and TRBJ2-1; TRBD2 aligns across 11 bases. The trim removed 6 bases at V and 3 bases at J, leaving 10 bases unmatched. The germline V gene has CDR1 LGHDT and CDR2 YNNKEL (reference sequence). CDR3 size: 17 residues. CDR3 in DNA: TGTGCCAGCAGGGGGCTAGCGGGAGGCACCCTCTACAATGAGCAGTTCTTC. Translating it yields CASRGLAGGTLYNEQFF.

The chain links TRBV7-2 to TRBJ1-6; tentatively, D is TRBD1 (5 bases). Germline assignment: CDR1 SGHTA and CDR2 FQGNSA. The CDR3 covers 18 residues. V was clipped by 5 bases and J by 0 bases, with 17 bases between them. The CDR3 DNA reads as TGTGCCAGCAGCGAAGACCCCAGGGTTTCCTCCTATAATTCACCCCTCCACTTT. Translating gives CASSEDPRVSSYNSPLHF. Complete variable domain (other parts from reference TRBV7-2 and TRBJ1-6): GAGVSQSPSNKVTEKGKDVELRCDPISGHTALYWYRQSLGQGLEFLIYFQGNSAPDKSGLPSDRFSAERTGGSVSTLTIQRTQQEDSAVYLCASSEDPRVSSYNSPLHFGNGTRLTVT.

This clonotype was seen many times. This chain uses TRBV18 with TRBJ2-2; TRBD2 agrees at 8 bases. Germline V gives CDR1 KGHSH, CDR2 LQKENI. The ends lost 6 bases at V and 5 bases at J; junction bases unmatched: 5. This CDR3 has 14 amino acids. Written as DNA, the CDR3 is TGTGCCAGCTCTCCGACTAGCGTGACCGGGGAGCTGTTTTTT. Amino acids: CASSPTSVTGELFF.

The rearrangement links TRBV20-1 to TRBJ1-2; possible D gene TRBD1, 5 bases. Germline CDR1 is DFQATT and CDR2 is SNEGSKA (reference sequence). V was shortened by 5 bases and J by 3 bases, with 19 bases between the two germline ends. CDR3 length equals 15 residues. In DNA, the CDR3 is TGCAGTGCTGCGGGAGCGCCGGGACGGGACTATGGCTACACCTTC. It yields the protein CSAAGAPGRDYGYTF.

This clonotype was counted ten times or more. V is TRBV2 and J is TRBJ2-1, with a possible D match to TRBD2 (6 bases). This CDR3 is built from 12 residues. Germline CDR1 is SNHLY and CDR2 is FYNNEI. Trimming removed 7 bases from V and 8 bases from J, with 12 bases in between. Here the CDR3 reads CASTEGPDEQFF. Written as DNA, the CDR3 is TGTGCCAGCACGGAGGGTCCCGATGAGCAGTTCTTC.

The J gene is TRBJ1-1, the V gene TRBV4-1; 9 nucleotides align to TRBD1. The ends lost 4 bases at V and 6 bases at J; junction bases unmatched: 6. Germline V gene data show CDR1 as MGHRA and CDR2 as YSYEKL. The CDR3 is 14 residues long. The CDR3 DNA follows: TGCGCCAGCAGCCTACAGGGGGCAGGGTCTGAAGCTTTCTTT. Residues: CASSLQGAGSEAFF.